This T cell receptor (beta chain) was profiled in a study of long-term antiretroviral therapy in people with HIV. Whole-study results and caveats: Dating from the mid-2000s to the late 2010s, the blood was possibly obtained under older ART regimens. Controls had broader CDR3 length ranges than HIV repertoires did.

Investigators performed immunoSEQ version v3.0 at survey level. For each individual sample, sequencing targeted roughly 35,000-55,000 T-cell genomes. TCRdb's copy holds only in-frame clones and misses some; the assay was immunoSEQ multiplex PCR. The sample yields 15,000 to 20,000 clones, approximately 90% seen once. V gave up 5 bases and J gave up 0 bases, with 11 bases separating them. Germline CDR1 MNHEY, CDR2 SMNVEV (reference sequence). The CDR3 loop spans 14 amino acids. About this clone: Its cognate antigen is unknown.

This chain links TRBV27 with TRBJ2-7; possible D gene TRBD1, 6 bases. This sequence originates from a man in his forties or fifties with HIV. The sequences come from unsorted PBMCs, collected 4.2 years after starting antiretroviral therapy. The CDR3 here is CASSRRDNSYEQYF. The CDR3 bases are TGTGCCAGCAGTCGCAGGGACAACTCCTACGAGCAGTACTTC.